This passage covers 5 T cell receptor beta chains from one sample sequenced in a study of cytomegalovirus exposure and HLA in healthy donors. Generated by immunoSEQ multiplex PCR, the TCRdb table keeps only in-frame clones and is missing some. The sample carries 150,000 to 200,000 clones, 91% recorded once. The source material was PBMCs. These receptors were collected from a woman aged 18-29 years in good health and CMV-seropositive.

The rearrangement links TRBV28 to TRBJ2-1; 11 nucleotides align to TRBD2. The CDR3 consists of 23 residues. Trimming cost V 1 base and J 1 base; bases outside gene matches: 21. Looked up from germline, CDR1 is MDHEN and CDR2 is SYDVKM. DNA of the CDR3: TGTGCCAGCAGTTTATTCAACCCCCACCGGGACAGGGCTAGCGGGAGGTCCTACAATGAGCAGTTCTTC. This codes for CASSLFNPHRDRASGRSYNEQFF.

The V gene is TRBV6-5, the J gene TRBJ1-1; 8 bases are shared with TRBD1. Trimming at V came to 4 bases and at J to 1 base, leaving 8 bases not matched to a gene. Per germline, CDR1 MNHEY and CDR2 SVGAGI. The CDR3 has 16 residues. CDR3 region: CASSLTIGTGNTEAFF. CDR3 DNA sequence: TGTGCCAGCAGTTTAACTATCGGGACAGGGAACACTGAAGCTTTCTTT.

The chain uses TRBV12-5 and TRBJ2-1; TRBD1 agrees at 8 bases. The CDR3 covers 15 residues. V lost 1 base and J lost 4; bases outside the gene matches: 3. In germline, CDR1 is LGHNT, CDR2 FRNRAP. The CDR3: CASGLGGQEYNEQFF. The CDR3 nucleotides read TGTGCTAGTGGTTTGGGGGGACAGGAGTACAATGAGCAGTTCTTC.

The chain combines TRBV27 with TRBJ2-3, with D unclear. The CDR3 sequence is 14 residues long. With 3 bases removed from V and 1 base from J, the gap between germline ends came to 8 bases. Looked up from germline, CDR1 is MNHEY and CDR2 is SMNVEV (reference sequence). The CDR3 nucleotides read TGTGCCAGCAGTTTCGACTGGGGCACAGATACGCAGTATTTT. This translates into CASSFDWGTDTQYF.

The gene calls are TRBV28 and TRBJ2-7; 8 nucleotides align to TRBD1. The CDR3 is made up of 15 amino acids. The J segment lost 3 bases and the V segment lost 3 bases, leaving 7 bases of the junction unmatched. Germline V gives CDR1 MDHEN, CDR2 SYDVKM. CDR3 loop: CASSFETGVDYEQYF. For the CDR3, the DNA is TGTGCCAGCAGTTTTGAGACAGGGGTCGACTACGAGCAGTACTTC.